This T cell receptor beta chain was identified during a study of Graves' ophthalmopathy and Graves' hyperthyroidism (dated by TCRdb to 2016 to 2018). Study-level background: Peripheral blood was collected at initial diagnosis, prior to any treatment. To tell Graves' ophthalmopathy apart from Graves' hyperthyroidism, and to predict which patients would progress to ophthalmopathy, the study relied on TCR beta repertoire signatures. In total, around 130 blood samples were TCR-sequenced: roughly 45 ophthalmopathy, some 75 hyperthyroidism and some 17 hyperthyroidism-to-ophthalmopathy patients. To explore V-J signatures that distinguish ophthalmopathy from hyperthyroidism, a discovery set of 100 patients was enrolled, made up of some 41 with ophthalmopathy and some 60 with stable hyperthyroidism. The independent validation cohort included approximately 19 hyperthyroidism patients plus 17 patients who later progressed from hyperthyroidism to ophthalmopathy. T-cell repertoires of thyroid tissue and blood were compared in over 5 hyperthyroidism patients. Following sample collection, hyperthyroidism patients were given methimazole at a starting dose of 30 mg daily, and ophthalmopathy patients were given high-dose intravenous methylprednisolone.

Ophthalmopathy patients had moderately to severely active disease, Clinical Activity Score of at least 3, NOSPECS grade of at least 4, and disease duration under 3 months. Patients were excluded if they had other autoimmune diseases, uncontrolled infections, pregnancy or lactation. Clinical symptoms, serum thyroxine, TRAb, thyroid ultrasound and orbital computed tomography were used for diagnosis. PBMCs were isolated from about 9 ml of fresh peripheral blood by Ficoll-Paque density gradient centrifugation. Trizol reagent was used to extract the total RNA, and its quality was then checked on an Agilent 2100 Bioanalyzer. TCR beta CDR3 regions were amplified from RNA transcripts for repertoire sequencing. The first round was an RT-PCR using HTBI primers with the Qiagen OneStep RT-PCR kit, and this first round was followed by a second-round multiplex PCR, then size selection and purification. Sequencing of the libraries was carried out on an Illumina HiSeq2000 in paired-end mode with 100 bp reads. The source study handled its data this way. Reads were processed with SOAPnuke, discarding reads with adapters, uncalled bases, mean Phred below 15, or no exact constant-primer or identifier match. COPE v1.2.5 was used to merge high-quality paired reads. Unique nucleotide sequences were defined as clonotypes and aligned to IMGT TRB V, D and J references using MiTCR v1.1. Analysis was restricted to V-J combinations with a frequency above 0.0001, which covered roughly 99% of repertoires. For each V-J combination, a TCR clonal expansion and chaos score was defined as F50 clonal expansion divided by the chaos observed in the TCRdist matrix. Welch's t-statistics and random forest were used to reduce features to more than ten V-J combinations, which were fed into a naive Bayes classifier. Thyroid-blood repertoire similarity was quantified with the Morisita-Horn index. In-frame beta chains were kept once TCRdb had trimmed the public reads at Q25 with fastp and called clones with MiXCR. Each CDR3 protein appears once, grouped with its most common genes and DNA. TCRdb's processing, not the authors' own work, is the source of the V and J calls. In all, the sample holds almost 750,000 distinct CDR3 sequences, and around 40% of those were seen once. The ten biggest clones cover approximately 46% of the sample.

Study-wide conclusions, independent of this receptor: In validation, the model predicted ophthalmopathy progression with 55% to 71% sensitivity and approximately 72% specificity; more than ten predicted patients were CT-confirmed with GO in a median of about 7.1 months. No statistical method was used to predetermine the sample size, and group allocation was not hidden from the investigators. Most of the expanded thyroid clonotypes with a frequency above 0.001 were also detected in blood, and it was suggested that the thyroid immune response may be reflected by blood repertoires. The 13-signature model separated ophthalmopathy from stable hyperthyroidism with approximately 90% sensitivity and approximately 81% specificity in cross-validation, and 80%/75% in the test set.

CDR1 is given as SGHTA and CDR2 as FQGTGA, both from the germline V gene. Measured from the cysteine to the phenylalanine, the CDR3 is 16 residues long. Only the CDR3 region is kept as DNA, spanning 48 bases read in frame from base 1. Clipping removes 5 bases from V and 5 bases from J, with 9 as the unmatched junction base count. A note on this clonotype: What this receptor recognizes is not known. No qualities accompany the bases; no much larger clone lies one base away.

The sequence is built from TRBV7-3 and TRBJ1-5; a stretch of 10 junction bases matches TRBD1. Sequencing input: peripheral blood. The clonotype was recovered from an adult man with Graves' ophthalmopathy. CDR3 protein: CASSPTAGTGDQPQHF. The DNA sequence follows: TGTGCCAGCAGCCCTACTGCCGGGACAGGGGATCAGCCCCAGCATTTT.